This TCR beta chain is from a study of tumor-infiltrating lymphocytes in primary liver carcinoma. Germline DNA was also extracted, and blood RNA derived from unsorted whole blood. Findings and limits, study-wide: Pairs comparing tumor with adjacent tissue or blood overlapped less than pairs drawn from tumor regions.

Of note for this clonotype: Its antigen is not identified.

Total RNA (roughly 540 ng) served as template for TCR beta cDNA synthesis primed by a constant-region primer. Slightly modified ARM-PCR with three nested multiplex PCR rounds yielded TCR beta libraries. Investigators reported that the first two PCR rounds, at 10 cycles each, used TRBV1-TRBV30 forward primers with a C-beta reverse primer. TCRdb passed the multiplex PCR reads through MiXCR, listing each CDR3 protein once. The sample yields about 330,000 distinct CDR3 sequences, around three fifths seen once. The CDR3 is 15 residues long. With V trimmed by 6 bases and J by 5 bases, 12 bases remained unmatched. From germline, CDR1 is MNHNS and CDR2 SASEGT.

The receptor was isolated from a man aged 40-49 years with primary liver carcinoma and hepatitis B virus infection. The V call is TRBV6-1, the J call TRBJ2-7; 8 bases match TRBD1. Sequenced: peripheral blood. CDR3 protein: CASRDFDRGLNEQYF. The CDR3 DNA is TGTGCCAGCAGGGACTTCGACAGGGGATTGAACGAGCAGTACTTC.